These 9 T cell receptor beta chains were all obtained from the same sample, sequenced in a study of blood T cell repertoires in COVID-19. Profiling relied on immunoSEQ multiplex PCR, and the TCRdb table lists in-frame clones only, not all of them. The sample includes 350,000 to 400,000 clones, roughly 88% seen only once; the top ten take over 0.9%. The sequencing sample was made of PBMCs or T cells enriched from blood (not recorded which). The receptor source for this set is a woman aged 25 to 39 with acute COVID-19.

The genes are TRBV2 and TRBJ1-5; 8 nucleotides match TRBD1. Germline CDR1 is SNHLY and CDR2 is FYNNEI. This CDR3 region has 15 residues. V lost 3 bases, J lost 5 bases, and 6 bases stayed unmatched. The CDR3 coding sequence is TGTGCCAGCAGTGATAGCGGACAGGGACATCAGCCCCAGCATTTT. This gives the protein CASSDSGQGHQPQHF.

The chain has TRBV9 and TRBJ2-7; TRBD1 agrees at 7 bases. Germline V CDR1 and CDR2: SGDLS, YYNGEE. The CDR3 length is 14 residues. J gave up 6 bases and V 0 bases, and 6 bases lay outside the gene matches. The chain's CDR3 is CASSVGGAGGEQYF. The CDR3 DNA sequence: TGTGCCAGCAGCGTAGGAGGGGCAGGGGGCGAGCAGTACTTC.

This clone was seen only once. The chain carries TRBV19 and TRBJ2-7, with D possibly being TRBD1 (6 bases). V lost 3 bases and J lost 3, with 12 bases in between. Germline V gene data show CDR1 as LNHDA and CDR2 as SQIVND (reference sequence). The CDR3 extends over 14 amino acids. For the CDR3, the DNA is TGTGCCAGTAGTATCGGACAGCAGATCTACGAGCAGTACTTC. Amino acid sequence: CASSIGQQIYEQYF.

This clone was detected a few times. The J gene is TRBJ2-1, the V gene TRBV3-1 (or the pseudogene TRBV3-2); TRBD2 agrees at 7 bases. Germline values: CDR1 LGHDT, CDR2 YNNKEL (reference sequence). The CDR3 contains 19 residues. With 2 bases clipped from V and 0 bases from J, the junction kept 13 bases outside the gene matches. The CDR3 loop is CASSQLLGTTSSSYNEQFF. The CDR3 DNA sequence: TGTGCCAGCAGCCAACTCCTAGGGACTACTTCCAGCTCCTACAATGAGCAGTTCTTC.

This clone was picked up one time. The CDR3 region has the DNA TGCGCCAGCAGCAGAGAGGGATACACTGAAGCTTTCTTT. This translates into CASSREGYTEAFF. V and J are TRBV4-1 and TRBJ1-1; D unclear. Germline V gives CDR1 MGHRA, CDR2 YSYEKL. Trimming left V 5 bases short and J 3 bases short, with 10 bases between. The CDR3 is made up of 13 amino acids.

This chain connects TRBV7-2 to TRBJ1-5; tentative D call: TRBD1 (5 bases). The germline V gene has CDR1 SGHTA and CDR2 FQGNSA. V was shortened by 0 bases and J by 1 base, with 16 bases between the two germline ends. This CDR3 contains 18 residues. The CDR3 is CASSLALGRVGSNQPQHF. The CDR3, as DNA: TGTGCCAGCAGCTTAGCTCTGGGCAGGGTGGGAAGCAATCAGCCCCAGCATTTT.

The chain recombines TRBV19 with TRBJ1-1; D unclear. The germline V and J ends were trimmed by 1 base and 10 bases, with 13 bases remaining between them. The CDR3 consists of 13 residues. From germline, CDR1 is LNHDA and CDR2 SQIVND (reference sequence). The CDR3 reads CASSIGIRGPAFF. The DNA for the CDR3 is TGTGCCAGTAGTATAGGAATCAGAGGGCCAGCTTTCTTT.

The chain couples TRBV5-1 to TRBJ2-3; 9 bases are a match to TRBD2. With V trimmed by 0 bases and J by 0 bases, 11 bases remained unmatched. Germline V gives CDR1 SGHRS, CDR2 YFSETQ. CDR3 length: 19 amino acids. The CDR3 nucleotides are TGCGCCAGCAGCTTGGCCCGGGCTAGCGGGGAGACTAGCACAGATACGCAGTATTTT. This gives the protein CASSLARASGETSTDTQYF.

The chain uses TRBV27 and TRBJ1-2, with 7 bases lining up with TRBD1. The J segment lost 10 bases and the V segment lost 6 bases, leaving 14 bases of the junction unmatched. CDR1 is MNHEY, CDR2 SMNVEV, per germline (reference sequence). This CDR3 comprises 14 residues. CDR3 region: CASSPGQQRSNYTF. The CDR3 DNA sequence: TGTGCCAGCAGCCCGGGACAGCAACGGTCCAACTACACCTTC.